This T cell receptor (beta chain) was captured in a study of siplizumab effects on memory and regulatory T cells. Clones were sequenced by immunoSEQ multiplex PCR, and TCRdb holds only the in-frame ones, with some missing. The data show 100,000 to 110,000 clones, 75% to 95% seen once. The specimen sequenced was CD4+ T cells sorted from blood. The receptor's source is a human donor in good health.

The CDR3 sequence: CASSFTGSVYF. The CDR3 DNA reads TGTGCCAGCAGCTTTACGGGGTCGGTATATTTT. The rearrangement uses TRBV7-8 and TRBJ2-3; tentatively, D is TRBD2 (5 bases). CDR3 length: 11 residues. Trimming removed 3 bases at V and 15 bases at J, with 13 bases between. CDR1 and CDR2 (germline): SGHVS, FQNEAQ.